This T cell receptor beta chain originates from a study of beta chain features in type 1 diabetes. Reverse transcribing all isolated RNA meant expressed TCRB transcripts were sequenced. Method: immunoSEQ multiplex PCR; TCRdb's copy keeps in-frame clones and lacks some. The repertoire holds roughly 340,000 clones, with around 12% as singletons. On this clone itself: Its antigen is not known.

Study-level results: Compared with healthy donors, patients appeared to share more similar naive, central memory and regulatory TCRB repertoires. The study found moderately but significantly shorter TCRB CDR3s in all four CD4+ subsets of Type 1 diabetes patients. For patients and controls alike, PCR might favor shorter templates to the same degree. For type 1 diabetes patients, VDJ junctions showed fewer insertions and more deletions.

Averaging approximately 120 mL, one heparinised blood draw came from each individual donor. This CDR3 has 15 amino acids. CDR1 and CDR2 (germline): SGHTA, FQGNSA. V gave up 0 bases and J gave up 0 bases, with 9 bases separating them. The rearrangement joins TRBV7-2 to TRBJ2-7; D unclear. The receptor was derived from a woman under 30 with type 1 diabetes. Sequencing input: naive CD4+ T cells from blood. CDR3 DNA: TGTGCCAGCAGCTTAGCGCCCTCAGTCTCCTACGAGCAGTACTTC. Translation gives CASSLAPSVSYEQYF.